Below, 16 T cell receptor beta chains from the same sample are listed, as sequenced in a study of OX40 agonist ivuxolimab in advanced cancers. Libraries were made using the immunoSEQ multiplex PCR assay. TCRdb mirrors the immuneACCESS table, restricted to in-frame sequences. Some clones are absent from its copies; in checked studies, under half trace to an unresolved V gene, and the reason for the others is unknown. This sample comprises 50,000 to 60,000 clones, 75% to 85% of them detected only once. The ten largest clones represent approximately 1.1% of the sample. The sample in question was CD4+ or CD8+ T cells sorted from blood, obtained in a trial of the OX40 agonist ivuxolimab. The receptor set was obtained from an adult with an advanced solid tumor such as melanoma, head and neck, liver or kidney cancer.

The chain is built from TRBV7-9 and TRBJ1-1, with a possible D match to TRBD1 (6 bases). V lost 5 bases to trimming and J lost 0 bases, with 7 bases between them. This CDR3 is built from 13 residues. CDR1 is SEHNR, CDR2 FQNEAQ, per germline (reference sequence). CDR3 bases: TGTGCCAGCAGCCGGGACATGAACACTGAAGCTTTCTTT. Translation gives CASSRDMNTEAFF.

This chain links TRBV15 with TRBJ2-3; 7 nucleotides align to TRBD1. The CDR3 has 15 amino acids. Looked up from germline, CDR1 is LNHNV and CDR2 is YYDKDF (reference sequence). V lost 4 bases and J lost 4; bases outside the gene matches: 8. The CDR3 DNA follows: TGTGCCACCAGCAAGACAGGGATTTTCGCAGATACGCAGTATTTT. It codes for CATSKTGIFADTQYF.

This clone was counted between two and nine times. This chain uses TRBV4-1 with TRBJ1-3; 7 bases are shared with TRBD1. Germline CDR1 reads MGHRA; CDR2 reads YSYEKL. The CDR3 has 18 amino acids. J was trimmed by 0 bases and V by 2 bases; bases with no gene match: 10. The CDR3 loop is CASSQNRGLSLSGNTIYF. In DNA, the CDR3 is TGCGCCAGCAGCCAAAACAGGGGCCTTAGCCTCTCTGGAAACACCATATATTTT.

The chain joins TRBV11-2 to TRBJ1-2; possible D gene TRBD1, 5 bases. The CDR3 has 15 amino acids. Germline CDR1 is SGHAT and CDR2 is FQNNGV. V lost 2 bases to trimming and J lost 4 bases, with 14 bases between them. The CDR3 sequence is CASSLNLKGFYGYTF. The CDR3 DNA follows: TGTGCCAGCAGCTTAAATCTTAAGGGGTTCTATGGCTACACCTTC.

This chain uses TRBV30 with TRBJ1-2; D is possibly TRBD1 (6 bases). The germline CDR1 and CDR2 sequences are GTSNPN and SVGIG (reference sequence). The CDR3 consists of 12 residues. Trimming left V 2 bases short and J 6 bases short, with 10 bases between. The CDR3 spells CAWSRGGHGYTF. The DNA for the CDR3 is TGTGCCTGGAGTCGCGGGGGGCATGGCTACACCTTC.

V gene TRBV7-3 combines with J gene TRBJ2-1; 10 positions agree with TRBD2. V was pared by 5 bases and J by 4 bases, with 11 bases of the junction left unmatched. This CDR3 spans 17 amino acids. CDR1 and CDR2 (germline): SGHTA, FQGTGA. The CDR3 sequence: CASSPTRTSGKYNEQFF. The CDR3 DNA reads TGTGCCAGCAGCCCGACAAGAACTAGCGGGAAGTACAATGAGCAGTTCTTC.

The chain recombines TRBV6-5 with TRBJ1-2; TRBD1 aligns across 9 bases. Trimming cost V 4 bases and J 5 bases; bases outside gene matches: 8. The V gene's germline CDR1 is MNHEY and CDR2 SVGAGI. The CDR3 totals 15 residues. In DNA form, the CDR3 reads TGTGCCAGCAGTTCTCAACAGGGGGCGGTGTATGGCTACACCTTC. Its translation is CASSSQQGAVYGYTF.

V gene TRBV2 combines with J gene TRBJ1-5; TRBD1 might be the D (5 bases). This CDR3 region has 13 residues. From germline, CDR1 is SNHLY and CDR2 FYNNEI. Trimming cost V 6 bases and J 9 bases, with 15 bases left between them. For the CDR3, the DNA is TGTGCCAGCAGGCGGGACCGCTCAACGCCCCAGCATTTT. This sequence encodes CASRRDRSTPQHF.

V gene TRBV5-1 combines with J gene TRBJ2-7, with D perhaps matching TRBD2 (6 bases). CDR3 size: 14 residues. The V and J ends lost 7 bases and 0 bases respectively, with 14 bases between them. Germline V lookup: CDR1 SGHRS, CDR2 YFSETQ. CDR3 region: CASWEVGNSYEQYF. In nucleotides, the CDR3 is TGCGCCAGCTGGGAGGTGGGAAACTCCTACGAGCAGTACTTC.

The gene calls are TRBV2 and TRBJ1-5; D is unresolved. Germline lookup yields CDR1 SNHLY and CDR2 FYNNEI. CDR3 size: 15 residues. Deletions cut 6 bases from V and 0 bases from J, with 12 bases between. CDR3 in DNA: TGTGCCAGCAGCGCTGGGCTCGGTAGCAATCAGCCCCAGCATTTT. Its translation is CASSAGLGSNQPQHF.

The chain uses TRBV2 and TRBJ2-5; perhaps TRBD1 as D (6 bases). The J call is uncertain, as TRBJ2-7 better fits the DNA end. Germline assignment: CDR1 SNHLY and CDR2 FYNNEI. This CDR3 has 15 amino acids. The CDR3 nucleotides read TGTGCCAGCAGTGATCCCGGGACACTCTCCTACGAGCAGTACTTC. As protein: CASSDPGTLSYEQYF.

The rearrangement links TRBV9 to TRBJ1-4; D is perhaps TRBD1 (5 bases). V was shortened by 0 bases and J by 10 bases, with 13 bases between the two germline ends. CDR1 and CDR2 (germline): SGDLS, YYNGEE. The CDR3 spans 14 residues. The CDR3, as DNA: TGTGCCAGCAGCGTAGATGGGGCGGGGGGAAAACTGTTTTTT. Encoded protein: CASSVDGAGGKLFF.

This chain connects TRBV15 to TRBJ1-1; D might be TRBD1 (6 bases). V dropped 3 bases and J dropped 8 bases, with 16 bases sitting between them. Looked up from germline, CDR1 is LNHNV and CDR2 is YYDKDF (reference sequence). This CDR3 contains 14 residues. CDR3 bases: TGTGCCACCAGCAGGAGGGACAATTGGGCCGAAGCTTTCTTT. Amino acid sequence: CATSRRDNWAEAFF.

The genes are TRBV28 and TRBJ2-7, with 7 nucleotides matching TRBD1. The germline gives CDR1 MDHEN, CDR2 SYDVKM. This CDR3 has 14 amino acids. V dropped 7 bases and J dropped 4; count of bases not matched to a gene: 10. Here the CDR3 DNA reads TGTGCCAGCAACGCCGGGACAGCTTCTTACGAGCAGTACTTC. Amino acids: CASNAGTASYEQYF.

The chain is built from TRBV10-3 and TRBJ1-3, with D possibly matching TRBD1 (5 bases). V lost 4 bases and J 0 bases, leaving 13 bases between the germline ends. The germline gives CDR1 ENHRY, CDR2 SYGVKD. CDR3 size: 16 residues. The CDR3 coding sequence is TGTGCCATCAGTGTCTGGGGCGGTTCCTCTGGAAACACCATATATTTT. It encodes CAISVWGGSSGNTIYF.

V and J are TRBV6-6 and TRBJ1-2, with D uncertain. The germline V gene has CDR1 MNHNY and CDR2 SVGAGI (reference sequence). The CDR3 covers 11 residues. V lost 5 bases, J lost 13 bases, and 14 bases lay in between. In DNA, the CDR3 is TGTGCCAGCAGTGTAACCGGGAATCCCACCTTC. Translation gives CASSVTGNPTF.